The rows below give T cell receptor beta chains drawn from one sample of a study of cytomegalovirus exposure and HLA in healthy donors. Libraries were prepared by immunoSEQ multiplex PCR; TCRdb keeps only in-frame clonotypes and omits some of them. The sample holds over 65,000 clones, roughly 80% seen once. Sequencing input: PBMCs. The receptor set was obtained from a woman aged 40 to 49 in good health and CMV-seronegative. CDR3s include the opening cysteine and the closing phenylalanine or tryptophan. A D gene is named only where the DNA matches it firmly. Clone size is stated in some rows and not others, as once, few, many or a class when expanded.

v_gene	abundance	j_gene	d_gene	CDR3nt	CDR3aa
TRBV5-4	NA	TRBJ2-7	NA	TGTGCCAGCAGCTATATAGACGTCGGGGAGCAGTACTTC	CASSYIDVGEQYF
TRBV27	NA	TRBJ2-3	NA	TGTGCCAGCAGTTTTTTCGGGGGGCGATCTGATACGCAGTATTTT	CASSFFGGRSDTQYF
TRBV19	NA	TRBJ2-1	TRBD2	TGTGCCAGTACCCCATACCTCAGTCTAGCGGGAGCGCGGAATGAGCAGTTCTTC	CASTPYLSLAGARNEQFF
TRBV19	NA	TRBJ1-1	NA	TGTGCCAGTAGTATTTCAGTGGCGGACACTGAAGCTTTCTTT	CASSISVADTEAFF
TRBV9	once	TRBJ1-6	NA	TGTGCCAGCAGCCCCGCGGGGGCCAATTCACCCCTCCACTTT	CASSPAGANSPLHF
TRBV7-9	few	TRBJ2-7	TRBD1	TGTGCCAGCAGCTTAGCGGGGACAGGGGGGCCCTACGAGCAGTACTTC	CASSLAGTGGPYEQYF
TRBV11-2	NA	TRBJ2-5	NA	TGTGCCAGCAGCCCCGAGGAGGCCCAGTACTTC	CASSPEEAQYF
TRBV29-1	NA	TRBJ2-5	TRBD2	TGCAGCGTTGAATTACTAGCGGGAGTGGGGGGGGAGACCCAGTACTTC	CSVELLAGVGGETQYF
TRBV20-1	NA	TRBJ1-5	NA	TGCAGTGCTAGAGGACAAGGTACCCAGCATTTT	CSARGQGTQHF
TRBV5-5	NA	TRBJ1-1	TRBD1	TGTGCCAGCATACAGGGGGCGCGGACTGAAGCTTTCTTT	CASIQGARTEAFF
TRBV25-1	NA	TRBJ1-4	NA	TGTGCCAGCAGTGACGCCCCGCGGCGGGGGGTAGGTGAAAAACTGTTTTTT	CASSDAPRRGVGEKLFF
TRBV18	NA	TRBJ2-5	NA	TGTGCCAGCTCACCAGGGCAGGGATGGGAAGAGACCCAGTACTTC	CASSPGQGWEETQYF
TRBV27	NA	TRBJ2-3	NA	TGTGCCAGCACCACACATCAGGGGGATACGCAGTATTTT	CASTTHQGDTQYF
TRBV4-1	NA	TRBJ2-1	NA	TGCGCCAGCAGCCACGGCGGGGTTAAGCAGTTCTTC	CASSHGGVKQFF
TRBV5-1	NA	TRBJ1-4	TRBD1	TGCGCCAGCAGCTTAAGGGACAGTCGCGTCGAAAAACTGTTTTTT	CASSLRDSRVEKLFF